This entry concerns a single T cell receptor beta chain. The data derive from a study of shared clonotypes between healthy human individuals. Profiled with immunoSEQ multiplex PCR; TCRdb holds only in-frame clones, not every one. The sample consists of 470,000 or so clones, about 84% of them appearing once. The length of the CDR3 is 14 residues. Per the germline V gene, CDR1 is ENHRY and CDR2 is SYGVKD. The V gene lost 8 bases and the J gene lost 8 bases, with 18 bases spanning the gap. The sequence derives from a woman in her thirties or forties in good health. Some clones in this sample may be carry-over from other donors' samples. The rearrangement joins TRBV10-3 to TRBJ1-4, with D perhaps TRBD1 (5 bases). The sample comprised PBMCs. The chain's CDR3 is CAISRDGGREKLFF. The CDR3, as DNA: TGTGCCATCTCCCGGGACGGCGGTCGGGAAAAACTGTTTTTT.